Listed below are T cell receptor beta chains from one sample, sequenced in a study of regulatory T cells in long-lasting Graves disease. TCRdb re-analysed the multiplex PCR reads in MiXCR, keeping a single row per CDR3 protein. The repertoire includes about 450,000 distinct CDR3 sequences, about a quarter of them detected once, and roughly a quarter sits in the top ten. The specimen comprised peripheral blood mononuclear cells (PBMCs), sampled when the disease was refractory, from a patient treated with antithyroid drugs. Receptors originate from a female donor with Graves disease. CDR3s include the opening cysteine and the closing phenylalanine or tryptophan. Each record gives: D gene, clone size, J gene, V gene, CDR3 DNA, CDR3 protein. The D gene is left open where the match is weak. Not all rows give a size; the values are once, few, many and, for expanded clones, a class.

d_call: TRBD2; clone_size: -; j_call: TRBJ2-3; v_call: TRBV19; cdr3_nt: TGTGCCAGTAGTTCAATTAGCGGGAGGGTTGCAGATACGCAGTATTTT; cdr3_aa: CASSSISGRVADTQYF
d_call: -; clone_size: few; j_call: TRBJ2-7; v_call: TRBV29-1; cdr3_nt: TGCAGCGGGAGGGTGAGCTCCTACGAGCAGTACTTC; cdr3_aa: CSGRVSSYEQYF
d_call: -; clone_size: many; j_call: TRBJ2-5; v_call: TRBV28; cdr3_nt: TGTGCCAGTAGCGGGGACAGGGTTTTTTCTCAAGAGACCCAGTACTTC; cdr3_aa: CASSGDRVFSQETQYF
d_call: -; clone_size: many; j_call: TRBJ1-1; v_call: TRBV28; cdr3_nt: TGTGCCAGCAGTTTAAACCGGGCCAACCTAATGAACACTGAAGCTTTCTTT; cdr3_aa: CASSLNRANLMNTEAFF
d_call: -; clone_size: many; j_call: TRBJ2-7; v_call: TRBV28; cdr3_nt: TGTGCCAGCAGTTTAAAAGGCCCCTACGAGCAGTACTTC; cdr3_aa: CASSLKGPYEQYF
d_call: TRBD1; clone_size: few; j_call: TRBJ2-2; v_call: TRBV5-1; cdr3_nt: TGCGCCAGCAGCACTGGACAGGGGAGGACCGGGGAGCTGTTTTTT; cdr3_aa: CASSTGQGRTGELFF
d_call: -; clone_size: -; j_call: TRBJ2-7; v_call: TRBV27; cdr3_nt: TGTGCCAGCGCCGTTTGGGGCTCCGGCTCCTACGAGCAGTACTTC; cdr3_aa: CASAVWGSGSYEQYF
d_call: TRBD2; clone_size: few; j_call: TRBJ2-7; v_call: TRBV28; cdr3_nt: TGTGCCAGCGGTCTTAGTGTAGCGGGATCTTCCTACGAGCAGTACTTC; cdr3_aa: CASGLSVAGSSYEQYF
d_call: -; clone_size: -; j_call: TRBJ1-1; v_call: TRBV11-2; cdr3_nt: TGTGCCAGCAGCTTATACTTAAGCGAGAACACTGAAGCTTTCTTT; cdr3_aa: CASSLYLSENTEAFF
d_call: -; clone_size: -; j_call: TRBJ2-6; v_call: TRBV10-3; cdr3_nt: TGTGCCATCAGTGAATTACCCGGAAGCTCTGGGGCCAACGTCCTGACTTTC; cdr3_aa: CAISELPGSSGANVLTF
d_call: -; clone_size: many; j_call: TRBJ1-1; v_call: TRBV2; cdr3_nt: TGTGCCAGCAGCGAGGACACGATGGGCACTGAAGCTTTCTTT; cdr3_aa: CASSEDTMGTEAFF
d_call: -; clone_size: few; j_call: TRBJ1-2; v_call: TRBV24-1; cdr3_nt: TGTGCCACCAGTGATTTGTCGGCACCTCCCTATGGCTACACCTTC; cdr3_aa: CATSDLSAPPYGYTF
d_call: -; clone_size: few; j_call: TRBJ2-7; v_call: TRBV3-1; cdr3_nt: TGTGCCAGCAGCCAACGAGTGCGGGAGCAGTACTTC; cdr3_aa: CASSQRVREQYF
d_call: -; clone_size: -; j_call: TRBJ1-3; v_call: TRBV7-2; cdr3_nt: TGTGCCAGCAGCTTAGAAGCGGCAGGGATGGGATTTGGAAACACCATATATTTT; cdr3_aa: CASSLEAAGMGFGNTIYF
d_call: -; clone_size: many; j_call: TRBJ1-1; v_call: TRBV19; cdr3_nt: TGTGCCAGTAGTATTTGGGGGCTTGACACTGAAGCTTTCTTT; cdr3_aa: CASSIWGLDTEAFF
d_call: -; clone_size: many; j_call: TRBJ2-5; v_call: TRBV28; cdr3_nt: TGTGCCAGCAGAACAGACGTGTCGTTAGTCTTGGAGACCCAGTACTTC; cdr3_aa: CASRTDVSLVLETQYF
d_call: -; clone_size: many; j_call: TRBJ2-7; v_call: TRBV28; cdr3_nt: TGTGCCAGCAGTCTCCTAATAGCTACCCTCTACGAGCAGTACTTC; cdr3_aa: CASSLLIATLYEQYF
d_call: TRBD1; clone_size: -; j_call: TRBJ1-1; v_call: TRBV29-1; cdr3_nt: TGCAGCGCTAGCGACAGGGGAGTGAACACTGAAGCTTTCTTT; cdr3_aa: CSASDRGVNTEAFF
d_call: -; clone_size: few; j_call: TRBJ2-5; v_call: TRBV5-1; cdr3_nt: TGCGCCAGTAAGGACCCGACGACGACCCAGTACTTC; cdr3_aa: CASKDPTTTQYF
d_call: TRBD1; clone_size: -; j_call: TRBJ1-5; v_call: TRBV7-2; cdr3_nt: TGTGCCAGCAGCACCAACAGGGGGCGCAATCAGCCCCAGCATTTT; cdr3_aa: CASSTNRGRNQPQHF
d_call: -; clone_size: few; j_call: TRBJ1-1; v_call: TRBV19; cdr3_nt: TGTGCCAGTATGGAAAGGGGAGGGACTGAAGCTTTCTTT; cdr3_aa: CASMERGGTEAFF
d_call: -; clone_size: -; j_call: TRBJ2-2; v_call: TRBV30; cdr3_nt: TGTGCCTGGAGCTCCACCGGGGAGCTGTTTTTT; cdr3_aa: CAWSSTGELFF
d_call: -; clone_size: -; j_call: TRBJ2-7; v_call: TRBV9; cdr3_nt: TGTGCCAGCAGCGTAGCCGGGACAAACTCCTACGAGCAGTACTTC; cdr3_aa: CASSVAGTNSYEQYF
d_call: TRBD2; clone_size: -; j_call: TRBJ2-7; v_call: TRBV11-2; cdr3_nt: TGTGCCAGCAGCCAAGAGCGGACTAGCGGGATCTACGAGCAGTACTTC; cdr3_aa: CASSQERTSGIYEQYF
d_call: -; clone_size: -; j_call: TRBJ1-4; v_call: TRBV29-1; cdr3_nt: TGCAGCGTTGAAATACCAGGGTCCCTACAGGGAAAACTGTTTTTT; cdr3_aa: CSVEIPGSLQGKLFF
d_call: TRBD2; clone_size: many; j_call: TRBJ2-2; v_call: TRBV28; cdr3_nt: TGTGCCAGCAGCCAACGGGGACTAGCGGGAGGGCGAAGGGAGCTGTTTTTT; cdr3_aa: CASSQRGLAGGRRELFF
d_call: -; clone_size: many; j_call: TRBJ1-6; v_call: TRBV2; cdr3_nt: TGTGCCAGCAGTGAACCCCGACAGCCACCGTATAATTCACCCCTCCACTTT; cdr3_aa: CASSEPRQPPYNSPLHF
d_call: TRBD1; clone_size: many; j_call: TRBJ1-2; v_call: TRBV28; cdr3_nt: TGTGCCAGCCGACAGGGTTTGGACGGCTACACCTTC; cdr3_aa: CASRQGLDGYTF
d_call: -; clone_size: -; j_call: TRBJ1-1; v_call: TRBV18; cdr3_nt: TGTGCCAGCTCACCCGGGTCCTCGGCGAGCACTGAAGCTTTCTTT; cdr3_aa: CASSPGSSASTEAFF
d_call: TRBD2; clone_size: -; j_call: TRBJ2-7; v_call: TRBV29-1; cdr3_nt: TGCAGCGTTACTAGCGGGAGATCGTACGAGCAGTACTTC; cdr3_aa: CSVTSGRSYEQYF
d_call: -; clone_size: few; j_call: TRBJ1-1; v_call: TRBV29-1; cdr3_nt: TGCAGCGCGAGGGGGGGGCCGTTGGAAGCTTTCTTT; cdr3_aa: CSARGGPLEAFF
d_call: -; clone_size: few; j_call: TRBJ2-2; v_call: TRBV9; cdr3_nt: TGTGCCAGCAGTGCCGGGGATACCGGGGAGCTGTTTTTT; cdr3_aa: CASSAGDTGELFF
d_call: TRBD2; clone_size: many; j_call: TRBJ2-7; v_call: TRBV6-5; cdr3_nt: TGTGCCAGCAGTTACTCTTCTAGCGGGGCCTCCTACGAGCAGTACTTC; cdr3_aa: CASSYSSSGASYEQYF
d_call: -; clone_size: -; j_call: TRBJ1-3; v_call: TRBV11-2; cdr3_nt: TGTGCCAGCAGCTTAGGACTAGGAGGGATCGGAAACACCATATATTTT; cdr3_aa: CASSLGLGGIGNTIYF
d_call: -; clone_size: -; j_call: TRBJ2-3; v_call: TRBV20-1; cdr3_nt: TGCAGTGCTCAACCCCGCTGGCCGGGAGATACGCAGTATTTT; cdr3_aa: CSAQPRWPGDTQYF
d_call: TRBD1; clone_size: -; j_call: TRBJ1-5; v_call: TRBV28; cdr3_nt: TGTGCCAGCAGTCCGTGGACAGGGGGAGGCAATCAGCCCCAGCATTTT; cdr3_aa: CASSPWTGGGNQPQHF
d_call: -; clone_size: many; j_call: TRBJ1-1; v_call: TRBV20-1; cdr3_nt: TGCAGTGCTATCGAAGGGCAGGGGTCGAACACTGAAGCTTTCTTT; cdr3_aa: CSAIEGQGSNTEAFF
d_call: TRBD1; clone_size: many; j_call: TRBJ1-1; v_call: TRBV28; cdr3_nt: TGTGCCACCGTGGAGGACAGGGAGGCTTTCTTT; cdr3_aa: CATVEDREAFF
d_call: TRBD1; clone_size: many; j_call: TRBJ1-2; v_call: TRBV7-8; cdr3_nt: TGTGCCAGCAGCTCCGAACAGGTCGGGACAGGGATCTATGGCTACACCTTC; cdr3_aa: CASSSEQVGTGIYGYTF
d_call: -; clone_size: once; j_call: TRBJ1-2; v_call: TRBV29-1; cdr3_nt: TGCAGCGTTGGAGACGGCCGGGGGGGCTCTGGCAATGGCTACACCTTC; cdr3_aa: CSVGDGRGGSGNGYTF
d_call: -; clone_size: -; j_call: TRBJ2-3; v_call: TRBV7-3; cdr3_nt: TGTGCCAGCAGCCCTGGGGCGATCACAGATACGCAGTATTTT; cdr3_aa: CASSPGAITDTQYF
d_call: -; clone_size: -; j_call: TRBJ1-2; v_call: TRBV9; cdr3_nt: TGTGCCAGCAGCGTAGCCCCCGAGGGGGCTAACTATGGCTACACCTTC; cdr3_aa: CASSVAPEGANYGYTF
d_call: -; clone_size: -; j_call: TRBJ2-5; v_call: TRBV4-1; cdr3_nt: TGCGCCAGCAGCCAAGATCCCACAGTTCAAGAGACCCAGTACTTC; cdr3_aa: CASSQDPTVQETQYF
d_call: TRBD2; clone_size: many; j_call: TRBJ2-2; v_call: TRBV2; cdr3_nt: TGTGCCAGCAGCGTAGCGGGAGGCCAGAGTAACGGGGAGCTGTTTTTT; cdr3_aa: CASSVAGGQSNGELFF
d_call: -; clone_size: few; j_call: TRBJ2-7; v_call: TRBV20-1; cdr3_nt: TGCAGTGTAATGGGTGGGTACGAGCAGTACTTC; cdr3_aa: CSVMGGYEQYF
d_call: -; clone_size: many; j_call: TRBJ2-5; v_call: TRBV5-8; cdr3_nt: TGTGCCAGCAGCTTGGACCGACAGGGAGGAATGGTGGGGGAGACCCAGTACTTC; cdr3_aa: CASSLDRQGGMVGETQYF
d_call: -; clone_size: few; j_call: TRBJ2-1; v_call: TRBV5-1; cdr3_nt: TGCGCCAGCAGCTTGGCGGTCACAACCTACAATGAGCAGTTCTTC; cdr3_aa: CASSLAVTTYNEQFF
d_call: -; clone_size: many; j_call: TRBJ1-2; v_call: TRBV28; cdr3_nt: TGTGCCAGCAGTTTAAAGGGGAAAGGATATGGCTACACCTTC; cdr3_aa: CASSLKGKGYGYTF
d_call: -; clone_size: few; j_call: TRBJ2-7; v_call: TRBV6-1; cdr3_nt: TGTGCCAGCAGTGAACGTCAGGGAGGTACCTACGAGCAGTACTTC; cdr3_aa: CASSERQGGTYEQYF
d_call: -; clone_size: many; j_call: TRBJ1-4; v_call: TRBV29-1; cdr3_nt: TGCAGCGTTGTGAGTAGTGGGAATGAAAAACTGTTTTTT; cdr3_aa: CSVVSSGNEKLFF
d_call: TRBD1; clone_size: few; j_call: TRBJ2-7; v_call: TRBV10-3; cdr3_nt: TGTGCCACGACAGGGGACTCCTACGAGCAGTACTTC; cdr3_aa: CATTGDSYEQYF
d_call: TRBD1; clone_size: many; j_call: TRBJ2-7; v_call: TRBV20-1; cdr3_nt: TGCAGTGCTAGCGCGTCGACAGGGGGCTTCTACGAGCAGTACTTC; cdr3_aa: CSASASTGGFYEQYF
d_call: -; clone_size: -; j_call: TRBJ2-3; v_call: TRBV19; cdr3_nt: TGTGCCAGTAGTGTAAAACAGGGCACAGATACGCAGTATTTT; cdr3_aa: CASSVKQGTDTQYF
d_call: -; clone_size: once; j_call: TRBJ2-2; v_call: TRBV29-1; cdr3_nt: TGCAGCGTTGAAGGGTGTTGTACCGGGGAGCTGTTTTTT; cdr3_aa: CSVEGCCTGELFF
d_call: -; clone_size: few; j_call: TRBJ1-1; v_call: TRBV7-9; cdr3_nt: TGTGCCAGCAGCTTACTTCTGGGGAGCACTGAAGCTTTCTTT; cdr3_aa: CASSLLLGSTEAFF
d_call: -; clone_size: few; j_call: TRBJ2-7; v_call: TRBV5-6; cdr3_nt: TGTGCCAGCAGCTTTCCAGGGGAGGCCCTCGACGAGCAGTACTTC; cdr3_aa: CASSFPGEALDEQYF
d_call: -; clone_size: -; j_call: TRBJ2-7; v_call: TRBV18; cdr3_nt: TGTGCCAGCTCACCACGGCAGGGAGGCTACGAGCAGTACTTC; cdr3_aa: CASSPRQGGYEQYF